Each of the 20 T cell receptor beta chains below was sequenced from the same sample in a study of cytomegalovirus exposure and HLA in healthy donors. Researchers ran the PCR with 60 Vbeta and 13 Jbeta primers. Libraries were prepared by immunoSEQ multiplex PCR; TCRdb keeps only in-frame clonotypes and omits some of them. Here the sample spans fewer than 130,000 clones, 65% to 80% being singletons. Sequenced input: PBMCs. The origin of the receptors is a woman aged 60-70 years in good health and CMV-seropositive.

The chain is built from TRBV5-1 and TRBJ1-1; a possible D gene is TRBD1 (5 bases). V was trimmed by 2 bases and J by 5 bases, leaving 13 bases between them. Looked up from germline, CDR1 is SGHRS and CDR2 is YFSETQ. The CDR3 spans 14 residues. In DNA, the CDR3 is TGCGCCAGCAGCTTTGCGGGGCAAGGAACTGAAGCTTTCTTT. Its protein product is CASSFAGQGTEAFF.

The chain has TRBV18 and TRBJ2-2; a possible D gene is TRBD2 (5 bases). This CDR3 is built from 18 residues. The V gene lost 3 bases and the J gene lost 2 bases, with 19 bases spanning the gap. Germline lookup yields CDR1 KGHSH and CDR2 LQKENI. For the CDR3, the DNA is TGTGCCAGCTCACCGCAGCAGGCAACCCGGGGAAACACCGGGGAGCTGTTTTTT. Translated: CASSPQQATRGNTGELFF. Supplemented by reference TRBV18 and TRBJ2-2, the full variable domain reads NAGVMQNPRHLVRRRGQEARLRCSPMKGHSHVYWYRQLPEEGLKFMVYLQKENIIDESGMPKERFSAEFPKEGPSILRIQQVVRGDSAAYFCASSPQQATRGNTGELFFGEGSRLTVL.

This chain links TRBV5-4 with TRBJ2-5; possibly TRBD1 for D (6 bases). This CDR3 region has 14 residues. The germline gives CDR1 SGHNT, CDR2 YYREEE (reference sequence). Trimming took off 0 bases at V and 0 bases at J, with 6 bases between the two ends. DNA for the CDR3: TGTGCCAGCAGCTTGGGACAGGACCAAGAGACCCAGTACTTC. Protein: CASSLGQDQETQYF. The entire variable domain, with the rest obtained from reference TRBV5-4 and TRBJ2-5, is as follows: ETGVTQSPTHLIKTRGQQVTLRCSSQSGHNTVSWYQQALGQGPQFIFQYYREEENGRGNFPPRFSGLQFPNYSSELNVNALELDDSALYLCASSLGQDQETQYFGPGTRLLVL.

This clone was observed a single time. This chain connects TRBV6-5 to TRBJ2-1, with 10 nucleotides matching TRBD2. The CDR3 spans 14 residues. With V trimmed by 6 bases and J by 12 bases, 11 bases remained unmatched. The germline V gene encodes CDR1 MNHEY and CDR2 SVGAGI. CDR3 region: CASSSTSSGRRQFF. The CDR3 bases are TGTGCCAGCAGCTCCACGAGTAGCGGGAGGCGGCAGTTCTTC.

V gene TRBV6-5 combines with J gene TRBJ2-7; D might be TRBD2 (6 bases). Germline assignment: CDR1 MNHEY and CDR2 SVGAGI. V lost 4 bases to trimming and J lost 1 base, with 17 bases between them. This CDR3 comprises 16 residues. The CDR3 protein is CASSWATSEGSYEQYF. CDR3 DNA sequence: TGTGCCAGCAGTTGGGCGACTAGTGAAGGTTCCTACGAGCAGTACTTC.

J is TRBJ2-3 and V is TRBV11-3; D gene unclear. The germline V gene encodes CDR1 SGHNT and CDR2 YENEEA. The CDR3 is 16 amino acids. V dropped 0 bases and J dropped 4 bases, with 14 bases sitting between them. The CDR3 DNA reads TGTGCCAGCAGCTTAGATCACGGAGTGGCCGCAGATACGCAGTATTTT. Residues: CASSLDHGVAADTQYF.

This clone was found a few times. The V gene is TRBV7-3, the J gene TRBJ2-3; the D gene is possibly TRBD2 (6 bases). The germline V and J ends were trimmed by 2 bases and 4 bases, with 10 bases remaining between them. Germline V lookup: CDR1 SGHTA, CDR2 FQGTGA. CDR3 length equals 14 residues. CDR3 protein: CASSLGTGADTQYF. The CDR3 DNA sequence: TGTGCCAGCAGCTTAGGTACGGGGGCAGATACGCAGTATTTT.

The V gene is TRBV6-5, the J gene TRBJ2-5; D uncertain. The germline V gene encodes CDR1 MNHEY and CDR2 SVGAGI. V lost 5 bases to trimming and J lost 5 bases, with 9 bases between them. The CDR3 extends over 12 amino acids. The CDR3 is CASSSDSETQYF. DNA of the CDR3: TGTGCCAGCAGTAGTGATAGTGAGACCCAGTACTTC.

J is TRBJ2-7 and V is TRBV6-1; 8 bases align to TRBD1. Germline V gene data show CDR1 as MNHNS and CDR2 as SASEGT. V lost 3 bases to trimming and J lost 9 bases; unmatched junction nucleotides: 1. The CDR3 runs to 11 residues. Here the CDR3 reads CASSEDRVQYF. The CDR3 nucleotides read TGTGCCAGCAGTGAGGACAGGGTGCAGTACTTC.

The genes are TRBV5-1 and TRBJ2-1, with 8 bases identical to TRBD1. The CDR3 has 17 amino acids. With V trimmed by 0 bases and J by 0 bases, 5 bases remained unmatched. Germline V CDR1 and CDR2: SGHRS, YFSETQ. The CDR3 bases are TGCGCCAGCAGCTTGGAAAGACAGGGGTCCTCCTACAATGAGCAGTTCTTC. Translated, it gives CASSLERQGSSYNEQFF.

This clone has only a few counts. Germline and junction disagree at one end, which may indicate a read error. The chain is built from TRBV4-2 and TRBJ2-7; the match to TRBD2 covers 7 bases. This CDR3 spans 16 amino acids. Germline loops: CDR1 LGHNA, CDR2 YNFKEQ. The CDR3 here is CTSSPRGERDAYEQYF. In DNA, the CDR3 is TGTACCAGCAGCCCAAGAGGCGAGCGGGACGCCTACGAGCAGTACTTC.

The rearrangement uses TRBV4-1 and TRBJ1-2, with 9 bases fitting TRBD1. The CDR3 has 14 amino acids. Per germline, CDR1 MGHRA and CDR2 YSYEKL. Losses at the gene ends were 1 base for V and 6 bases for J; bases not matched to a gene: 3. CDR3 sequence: CASSQGDRADGYTF. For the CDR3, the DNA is TGCGCCAGCAGCCAAGGGGACAGGGCGGATGGCTACACCTTC.

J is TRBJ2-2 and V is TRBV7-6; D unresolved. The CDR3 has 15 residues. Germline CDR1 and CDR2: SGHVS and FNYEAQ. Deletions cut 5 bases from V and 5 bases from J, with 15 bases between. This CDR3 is CASSPASGWTGELFF. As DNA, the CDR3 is TGTGCCAGCAGCCCGGCATCCGGGTGGACCGGGGAGCTGTTTTTT.

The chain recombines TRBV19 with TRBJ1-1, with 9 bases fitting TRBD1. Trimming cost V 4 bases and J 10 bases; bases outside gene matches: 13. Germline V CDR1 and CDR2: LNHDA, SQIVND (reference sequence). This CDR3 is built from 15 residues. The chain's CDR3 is CASSSYGQGSVVAFF. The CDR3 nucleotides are TGTGCCAGTAGTAGTTACGGACAGGGGTCGGTAGTAGCTTTCTTT. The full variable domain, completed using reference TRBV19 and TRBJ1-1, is DGGITQSPKYLFRKEGQNVTLSCEQNLNHDAMYWYRQDPGQGLRLIYYSQIVNDFQKGDIAEGYSVSREKKESFPLTVTSAQKNPTAFYLCASSSYGQGSVVAFFGQGTRLTVV.

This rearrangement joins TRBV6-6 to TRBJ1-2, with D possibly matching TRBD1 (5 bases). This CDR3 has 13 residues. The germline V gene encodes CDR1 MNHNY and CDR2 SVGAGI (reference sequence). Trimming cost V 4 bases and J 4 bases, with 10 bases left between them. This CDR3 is CASSWGGSYGYTF. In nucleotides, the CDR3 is TGTGCCAGCAGTTGGGGGGGGTCCTATGGCTACACCTTC.

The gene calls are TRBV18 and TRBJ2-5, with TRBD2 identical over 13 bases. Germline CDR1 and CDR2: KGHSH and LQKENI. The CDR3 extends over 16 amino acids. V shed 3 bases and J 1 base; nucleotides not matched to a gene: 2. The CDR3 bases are TGTGCCAGCTCACCTGGACTAGCGGGAGCCCAAGAGACCCAGTACTTC. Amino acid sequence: CASSPGLAGAQETQYF.

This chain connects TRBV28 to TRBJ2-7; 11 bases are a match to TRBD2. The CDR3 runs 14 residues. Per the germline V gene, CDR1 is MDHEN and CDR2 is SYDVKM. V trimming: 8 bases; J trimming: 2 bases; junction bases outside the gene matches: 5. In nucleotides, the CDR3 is TGTGCCAGCGGAAGACTAGCGGGACCCTACGAGCAGTACTTC. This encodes CASGRLAGPYEQYF.

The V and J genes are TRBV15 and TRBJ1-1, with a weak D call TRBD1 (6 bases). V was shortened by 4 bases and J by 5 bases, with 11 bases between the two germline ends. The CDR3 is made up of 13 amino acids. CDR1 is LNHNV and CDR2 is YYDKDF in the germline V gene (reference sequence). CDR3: CATSTGVITEAFF. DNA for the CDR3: TGTGCCACCAGCACAGGGGTTATTACTGAAGCTTTCTTT.

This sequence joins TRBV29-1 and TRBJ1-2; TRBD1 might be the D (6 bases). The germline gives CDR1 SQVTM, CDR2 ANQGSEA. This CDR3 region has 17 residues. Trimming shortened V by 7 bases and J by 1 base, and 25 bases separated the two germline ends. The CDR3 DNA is TGCAGCGGAATACTTTGGGACACAAAGACAAATAACTATGGCTACACCTTC. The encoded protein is CSGILWDTKTNNYGYTF.

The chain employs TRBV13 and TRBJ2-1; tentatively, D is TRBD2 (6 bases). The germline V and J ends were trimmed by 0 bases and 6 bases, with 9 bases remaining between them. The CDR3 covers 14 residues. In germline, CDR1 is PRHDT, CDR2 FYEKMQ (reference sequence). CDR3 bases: TGTGCCAGCAGCTTAGGGAGGAGGGTCAATGAGCAGTTCTTC. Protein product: CASSLGRRVNEQFF.